This entry lists 15 T cell receptor beta chains sequenced from one sample in a study of PD-L1 blockade in urothelial cancer. The sample's time point: peripheral blood 6 weeks after treatment start. The assay was immunoSEQ multiplex PCR, and TCRdb's table has in-frame clones only and misses some. The sample includes 100,000 to 150,000 clones, about 84% of them seen just once. The specimen comprised PBMCs, sampled around atezolizumab (anti-PD-L1) treatment. The receptors were gathered from a man aged 45-65 years with urothelial cancer.

This clone was detected a few times. The V gene is TRBV5-8, the J gene TRBJ1-5, with a weak D call TRBD1 (6 bases). Trimming shortened V by 4 bases and J by 4 bases, and 9 bases separated the two germline ends. The CDR3 length is 13 residues. CDR1 is SGHTS and CDR2 is YDEGEE in the germline V gene. The CDR3 bases are TGTGCCAGCAGCCCCACAGGGAATCAGCCCCAGCATTTT. It specifies CASSPTGNQPQHF.

This sequence joins TRBV11-1 and TRBJ2-7; 11 bases are shared with TRBD2. CDR1 is SGHAT, CDR2 FQDESV, per germline (reference sequence). V lost 5 bases and J lost 0; bases outside the gene matches: 6. The length of the CDR3 is 16 residues. CDR3 amino acids: CASSMGLAESSYEQYF. CDR3 coding DNA: TGTGCCAGCAGCATGGGACTAGCGGAGAGCTCCTACGAGCAGTACTTC.

This chain links TRBV9 with TRBJ2-3; 12 bases align to TRBD2. The CDR3 length is 17 residues. Trimming took 1 base from V and 4 from J; bases not matched to a gene: 7. Germline V gene data show CDR1 as SGDLS and CDR2 as YYNGEE. The CDR3 spells CASSVFLAGGRPDTQYF. Written as DNA, the CDR3 is TGTGCCAGCAGCGTATTTCTAGCGGGAGGGAGGCCAGATACGCAGTATTTT.

This chain links TRBV4-2 with TRBJ2-1; D might be TRBD2 (6 bases). Trimming removed 0 bases from V and 10 bases from J, with 16 bases in between. This CDR3 comprises 15 residues. The V gene's germline CDR1 is LGHNA and CDR2 YNFKEQ. CDR3 DNA: TGTGCCAGCAGCCAAGAGGCCGTTGGGGGGAAAGAGCAGTTCTTC. This sequence encodes CASSQEAVGGKEQFF.

Details on this clone: At one boundary the junction diverges from the germline segment, which might be a read error. The rearrangement joins TRBV14 to TRBJ2-1, with 9 bases fitting TRBD2. The CDR3 sequence is 17 residues long. Per germline, CDR1 SGHDN and CDR2 FVKESK. The CDR3 bases are TGTGCCAGCAGTCAAGATCGACTAGCGGTTCCCTACAATGAGCAGTTCTTC. It specifies CASSQDRLAVPYNEQFF.

This clone was counted between two and nine times. The chain couples TRBV7-2 to TRBJ1-5, with 9 positions matching TRBD1. This CDR3 contains 14 residues. V was pared by 3 bases and J by 7 bases, with 4 bases of the junction left unmatched. Germline loops: CDR1 SGHTA, CDR2 FQGNSA. Written as DNA, the CDR3 is TGTGCCAGCAGCTTGGGGACAGGGAACCAGCCCCAGCATTTT. Translated, it gives CASSLGTGNQPQHF.

This clone showed up just once. The genes are TRBV5-6 and TRBJ2-1; 8 bases map to TRBD2. Germline lookup yields CDR1 SGHDT and CDR2 YYEEEE. The CDR3 covers 19 residues. Unmatched junction bases numbered 21, after V lost 3 bases and J lost 7 bases. The CDR3 sequence is CASSSRGGDFRVRFNEQFF. CDR3 nucleotide sequence: TGTGCCAGCAGCTCCCGGGGGGGCGACTTCAGGGTTCGGTTTAATGAGCAGTTCTTC.

V gene TRBV28 combines with J gene TRBJ2-7, with D maybe TRBD2 (5 bases). The CDR3 spans 13 residues. Germline loops: CDR1 MDHEN, CDR2 SYDVKM. V dropped 6 bases and J dropped 5 bases, with 14 bases sitting between them. This CDR3 reads CASRPLESDEQYF. The DNA for the CDR3 is TGTGCCAGCAGACCACTAGAGTCCGACGAGCAGTACTTC.

This sequence joins TRBV7-9 and TRBJ1-4, with D maybe TRBD1 (5 bases). V dropped 5 bases and J dropped 3 bases, with 10 bases sitting between them. The CDR3 runs to 14 residues. The V gene's germline CDR1 is SEHNR and CDR2 FQNEAQ (reference sequence). The CDR3 sequence is CASSPRGSNEKLFF. CDR3 bases: TGTGCCAGCAGCCCACGGGGGTCTAATGAAAAACTGTTTTTT.

The V call is TRBV14, the J call TRBJ1-2, with 7 bases matching TRBD1. The junction had 8 bases not matched to a gene; V was cut back by 2 bases and J by 5 bases. The CDR3 sequence is 15 residues long. Germline V gene sequence: CDR1 SGHDN, CDR2 FVKESK. CDR3 in amino acids: CASSQSGTEYYGYTF. The CDR3 DNA is TGTGCCAGCAGCCAATCCGGGACAGAATATTATGGCTACACCTTC.

The V gene is TRBV21-1, the J gene TRBJ2-3; no DNA check was done on the table's D call, TRBD1. TRBV21-1 is listed as a pseudogene. This CDR3 is built from 15 residues. The CDR3 DNA reads TGTGCCAGCAGCAAAGGACACCACCTCTCGAATACGCAGTATTTT. This encodes CASSKGHHLSNTQYF.

The chain combines TRBV14 with TRBJ2-1; 10 bases are shared with TRBD2. The CDR3 sequence is 17 residues long. The V gene's germline CDR1 is SGHDN and CDR2 FVKESK. J lost 8 bases, V lost 0 bases, and 10 bases had no gene match. The CDR3 loop reads CASSQEGGLAGVDEQFF. Written as DNA, the CDR3 is TGTGCCAGCAGCCAAGAAGGTGGGCTAGCGGGAGTCGATGAGCAGTTCTTC.

The rearrangement joins TRBV7-3 to TRBJ2-7, with TRBD2 matching over 7 bases. There are 11 residues in the CDR3. From germline, CDR1 is SGHTA and CDR2 FQGTGA. Trimming removed 8 bases from V and 3 bases from J; junction bases left unmatched: 1. The CDR3 loop is CASGRGYEQYF. As DNA, the CDR3 is TGTGCCAGCGGGAGGGGCTACGAGCAGTACTTC.

V gene TRBV7-2 combines with J gene TRBJ2-1; 10 bases fit TRBD2. The trim removed 8 bases at V and 9 bases at J, leaving 10 bases unmatched. Germline CDR1 SGHTA, CDR2 FQGNSA. The CDR3 length is 14 residues. This chain's CDR3 is CASLRASGGVEQFF. The DNA for the CDR3 is TGTGCCAGCTTAAGGGCTAGCGGGGGCGTTGAGCAGTTCTTC. The complete variable domain, with remaining parts taken from reference TRBV7-2 and TRBJ2-1, reads GAGVSQSPSNKVTEKGKDVELRCDPISGHTALYWYRQSLGQGLEFLIYFQGNSAPDKSGLPSDRFSAERTGGSVSTLTIQRTQQEDSAVYLCASLRASGGVEQFFGPGTRLTVL.

This chain links TRBV14 with TRBJ1-5; D is unclear. The CDR3 sequence is 18 residues long. The V gene lost 0 bases and the J gene lost 0 bases, with 15 bases spanning the gap. The germline CDR1 and CDR2 sequences are SGHDN and FVKESK. DNA of the CDR3: TGTGCCAGCAGCCAAGATATGGAGGGAGAAGGTAGCAATCAGCCCCAGCATTTT. Translation gives CASSQDMEGEGSNQPQHF.